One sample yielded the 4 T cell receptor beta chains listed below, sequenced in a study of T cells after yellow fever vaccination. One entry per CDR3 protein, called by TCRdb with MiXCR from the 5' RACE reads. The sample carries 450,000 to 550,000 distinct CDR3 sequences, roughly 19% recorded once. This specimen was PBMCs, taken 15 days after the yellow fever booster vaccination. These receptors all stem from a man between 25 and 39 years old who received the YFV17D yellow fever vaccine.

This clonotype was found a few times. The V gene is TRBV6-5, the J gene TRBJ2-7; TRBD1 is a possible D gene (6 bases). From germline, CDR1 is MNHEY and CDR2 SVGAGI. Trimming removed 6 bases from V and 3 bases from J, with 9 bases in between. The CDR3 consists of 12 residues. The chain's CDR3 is CASRDSRYEQYF. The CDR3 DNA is TGTGCCAGCAGGGACAGTCGCTACGAGCAGTACTTC.

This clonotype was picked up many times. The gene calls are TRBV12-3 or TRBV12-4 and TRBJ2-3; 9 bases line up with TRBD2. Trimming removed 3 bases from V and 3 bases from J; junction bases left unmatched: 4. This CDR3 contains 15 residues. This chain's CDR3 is CASSLGGLATDTQYF. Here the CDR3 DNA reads TGTGCCAGCAGTTTGGGCGGACTAGCGACAGATACGCAGTATTTT.

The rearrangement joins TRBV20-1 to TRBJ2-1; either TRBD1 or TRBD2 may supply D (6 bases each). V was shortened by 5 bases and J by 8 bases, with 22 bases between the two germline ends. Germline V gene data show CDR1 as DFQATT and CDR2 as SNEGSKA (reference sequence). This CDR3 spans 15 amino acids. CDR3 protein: CSAPGDTHHPHEQFF. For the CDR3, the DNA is TGCAGTGCTCCGGGGGACACCCACCACCCCCATGAGCAGTTCTTC.

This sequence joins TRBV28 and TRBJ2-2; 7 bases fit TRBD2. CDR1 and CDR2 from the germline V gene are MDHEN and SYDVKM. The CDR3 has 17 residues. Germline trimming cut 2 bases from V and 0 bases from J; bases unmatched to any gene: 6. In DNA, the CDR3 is TGTGCCAGCAGTTTAATAACTCTAGCGGCGAACACCGGGGAGCTGTTTTTT. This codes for CASSLITLAANTGELFF.